A single sample gave rise to the 23 T cell receptor beta chains below, sequenced in a study of long-term antiretroviral therapy in people with HIV. An immunoSEQ assay, version v3.0, was performed at survey level. Measured with immunoSEQ multiplex PCR; TCRdb has only the in-frame clones, and not every one. The sample shows roughly 32,000 clones, almost 85% of them seen only once. The sample was unsorted PBMCs, taken about 3.4 years after starting antiretroviral therapy. These receptors all stem from a young man with HIV.

This clone was counted a single time. The chain uses TRBV19 and TRBJ1-1; D uncertain. CDR1 and CDR2 from the germline V gene are LNHDA and SQIVND (reference sequence). CDR3 length equals 14 residues. Trimming took 1 base from V and 1 from J, leaving 7 bases between them. The CDR3 DNA reads TGTGCCAGTAGTATAGGATCACAGAACACTGAAGCTTTCTTT. It specifies CASSIGSQNTEAFF.

The genes are TRBV28 and TRBJ2-7, with 15 bases identical to TRBD2. V gave up 3 bases and J gave up 4 bases; unmatched junction bases: 1. CDR3 length: 15 residues. The V gene's germline CDR1 is MDHEN and CDR2 SYDVKM. CDR3 loop: CASSFGTSGRYEQYF. CDR3 nucleotide sequence: TGTGCCAGCAGTTTTGGGACTAGCGGGAGGTACGAGCAGTACTTC.

The gene calls are TRBV9 and TRBJ2-3, with unresolved D. The CDR3 spans 14 residues. The germline V gene has CDR1 SGDLS and CDR2 YYNGEE. The ends were cut back, 6 bases at V and 1 base at J, with 12 bases in the middle. Here the CDR3 reads CASTATPGTDTQYF. In nucleotides, the CDR3 is TGTGCCAGCACGGCAACGCCGGGCACAGATACGCAGTATTTT.

This chain uses TRBV6-5 with TRBJ1-1, with D perhaps matching TRBD1 (6 bases). The CDR3 runs 14 residues. V lost 4 bases and J 3 bases, leaving 12 bases between the germline ends. Germline V gene lookup returns CDR1 MNHEY and CDR2 SVGAGI. CDR3 in amino acids: CASSWGGLDTEAFF. CDR3 in DNA: TGTGCCAGCAGTTGGGGGGGGCTGGACACTGAAGCTTTCTTT.

CDR3 nucleotides: TGTGCCAGCAGCTACCGCTTTGGGAACACTGAAGCTTTCTTT. Protein sequence: CASSYRFGNTEAFF. The V and J genes are TRBV6-5 and TRBJ1-1; D ambiguous. This CDR3 is built from 14 residues. Trimming removed 6 bases from V and 1 base from J, with 12 bases in between. Germline CDR1 is MNHEY and CDR2 is SVGAGI.

The V call is TRBV4-1, the J call TRBJ1-1; D ambiguous. V was shortened by 1 base and J by 3 bases, with 6 bases between the two germline ends. Looked up from germline, CDR1 is MGHRA and CDR2 is YSYEKL. The CDR3 consists of 13 residues. For the CDR3, the DNA is TGCGCCAGCAGCCAAGCACAGTACACTGAAGCTTTCTTT. Translated, it gives CASSQAQYTEAFF.

The chain employs TRBV7-9 and TRBJ1-1; D remains unclear. Trimming removed 1 base at V and 2 bases at J, with 5 bases between. The CDR3 has 13 residues. Germline CDR1 SEHNR, CDR2 FQNEAQ (reference sequence). The CDR3 DNA reads TGTGCCAGCAGCTTAGAAGAAAACACTGAAGCTTTCTTT. This sequence encodes CASSLEENTEAFF.

V and J are TRBV4-2 and TRBJ2-1; D might be TRBD1 (5 bases). Germline loops: CDR1 LGHNA, CDR2 YNFKEQ. Trimming shortened V by 1 base and J by 9 bases, and 10 bases separated the two germline ends. The CDR3 is made up of 13 amino acids. The CDR3: CASSQGRVTEQFF. The CDR3 DNA is TGTGCCAGCAGCCAAGGCAGGGTGACTGAGCAGTTCTTC.

The rearrangement uses TRBV6-1 and TRBJ2-1; 13 nucleotides match TRBD2. The germline V gene has CDR1 MNHNS and CDR2 SASEGT. V gave up 3 bases and J gave up 7 bases; unmatched junction bases: 6. The CDR3 runs 16 residues. The DNA for the CDR3 is TGTGCCAGCAGTGACCGGACTAGCGGGAGATGGAATGAGCAGTTCTTC. It translates to CASSDRTSGRWNEQFF.

The CDR3 sequence: CASSQDPMNTEAFF. In DNA, the CDR3 is TGCGCCAGCAGCCAAGATCCTATGAACACTGAAGCTTTCTTT. This chain links TRBV4-1 with TRBJ1-1; D call uncertain. The CDR3 is 14 residues long. V was cut by 0 bases and J by 0 bases, with 5 bases left in between. Germline V CDR1 and CDR2: MGHRA, YSYEKL.

The chain is built from TRBV7-8 and TRBJ1-5; D is unclear. Germline CDR1 SGHVS, CDR2 FQNEAQ. V was shortened by 0 bases and J by 0 bases, with 6 bases between the two germline ends. This CDR3 spans 15 amino acids. The CDR3 bases are TGTGCCAGCAGCTTAGCGGCGAATAGCAATCAGCCCCAGCATTTT. Its translation is CASSLAANSNQPQHF.

The chain links TRBV2 to TRBJ2-3; 9 bases line up with TRBD1. This CDR3 is 15 amino acids long. J was trimmed by 2 bases and V by 6 bases; bases with no gene match: 6. Per germline, CDR1 SNHLY and CDR2 FYNNEI. This CDR3 is CASSPGQGFTDTQYF. The CDR3 DNA follows: TGTGCCAGCAGCCCGGGACAGGGATTCACAGATACGCAGTATTTT.

The chain joins TRBV4-3 to TRBJ1-2; TRBD1 matches 8 bases. The CDR3 has 16 amino acids. Looked up from germline, CDR1 is LGHNA and CDR2 is YSLEER. The junction had 4 bases not matched to a gene; V was cut back by 0 bases and J by 1 base. CDR3: CASSQDGTGINYGYTF. For the CDR3, the DNA is TGCGCCAGCAGCCAAGACGGGACAGGAATTAACTATGGCTACACCTTC.

CDR3 bases: TGCGCCAGCAGCCAGGACAGACTTTTGACGGAGAACACTGAAGCTTTCTTT. This gives the protein CASSQDRLLTENTEAFF. The chain recombines TRBV4-3 with TRBJ1-1; D perhaps matches TRBD1 (6 bases). With 3 bases removed from V and 1 base from J, the gap between germline ends came to 18 bases. The CDR3 has 17 amino acids. Germline values: CDR1 LGHNA, CDR2 YSLEER.

Details on this clone: The DNA is left out, because the CDR3 cannot be placed on it with certainty; the CDR3 is given as TCRdb lists it. The chain employs TRBV19 and TRBJ2-3; the table's D gene call, TRBD2, was not cross checked with the DNA. The germline CDR1 and CDR2 sequences are LNHDA and SQIVND (reference sequence). Inclusive of both ends, the CDR3 amounts to 14 amino acids. The CDR3 is CASTSGVNTDTQYF.

The chain links TRBV2 to TRBJ2-1; D ambiguous. CDR3 length: 16 residues. Germline CDR1 and CDR2: SNHLY and FYNNEI. The V end was cut by 5 bases, the J end by 2 bases, with 16 bases between. DNA for the CDR3: TGTGCCAGCAGTACCTCGCACGGGTTTACCTACAATGAGCAGTTCTTC. This encodes CASSTSHGFTYNEQFF.

A few counts support this clone. The chain combines TRBV5-6 with TRBJ1-2, with 7 bases that match TRBD1. The V gene's germline CDR1 is SGHDT and CDR2 YYEEEE. V dropped 0 bases and J dropped 7; count of bases not matched to a gene: 3. This CDR3 is 13 amino acids long. The DNA of the CDR3 is TGTGCCAGCAGCTTGGACAGGGGTGGTGGCTACACCTTC. Translating it yields CASSLDRGGGYTF.

The CDR3 nucleotides are TGTGCCAGCGACATCGGGCCGCGCGGGAATCAGCCCCAGCATTTT. It specifies CASDIGPRGNQPQHF. V usage is TRBV19 and J usage is TRBJ1-5; no reliable D call. There are 15 residues in the CDR3. Trimming removed 9 bases at V and 4 bases at J, with 19 bases between. Germline V gene data show CDR1 as LNHDA and CDR2 as SQIVND (reference sequence). Supplemented by reference TRBV19 and TRBJ1-5, the full variable domain reads DGGITQSPKYLFRKEGQNVTLSCEQNLNHDAMYWYRQDPGQGLRLIYYSQIVNDFQKGDIAEGYSVSREKKESFPLTVTSAQKNPTAFYLCASDIGPRGNQPQHFGDGTRLSIL.

The chain couples TRBV4-3 to TRBJ2-1; D gene unclear. The CDR3 runs to 13 residues. Trimming took 2 bases from V and 8 from J, leaving 10 bases between them. Germline V CDR1 and CDR2: LGHNA, YSLEER. The CDR3 nucleotides are TGCGCCAGCAGCCAACTGCCTTCATATGAGCAGTTCTTC. Its protein product is CASSQLPSYEQFF.

This clone occurred once. J is TRBJ1-1 and V is TRBV11-2; no definite D call. V gave up 5 bases and J gave up 6 bases, with 10 bases separating them. Germline V gene sequence: CDR1 SGHAT, CDR2 FQNNGV. CDR3 size: 12 residues. The CDR3 protein is CASSPRSPEAFF. The CDR3 DNA reads TGTGCCAGCAGCCCCCGGAGTCCTGAAGCTTTCTTT.

The chain has TRBV10-2 and TRBJ2-7; TRBD1 matches at 9 bases. Germline values: CDR1 WSHSY, CDR2 SAAADI. The V gene end was trimmed by 0 bases and the J gene end by 5 bases; junction bases not matched to a gene: 5. This CDR3 has 15 amino acids. Written as DNA, the CDR3 is TGCGCCAGCAGTGAGTCGAACAGGGGGCGAGACGAGCAGTACTTC. This translates into CASSESNRGRDEQYF.

The sample holds one count of this clone. The V gene is TRBV6-5, the J gene TRBJ1-3; 8 nucleotides match TRBD1. This CDR3 is 16 amino acids long. Trimming at V came to 3 bases and at J to 0 bases, leaving 4 bases not matched to a gene. Germline lookup yields CDR1 MNHEY and CDR2 SVGAGI. The CDR3 loop reads CASSYDRGSSGNTIYF. CDR3 DNA sequence: TGTGCCAGCAGTTATGACAGGGGAAGCTCTGGAAACACCATATATTTT.

This clone was counted once. The V gene is TRBV7-6, the J gene TRBJ2-7, with TRBD1 matching 7 bases. Germline values: CDR1 SGHVS, CDR2 FNYEAQ. With V trimmed by 5 bases and J by 2 bases, 3 bases remained unmatched. The CDR3 spans 13 residues. CDR3 amino acids: CASSPRGTYEQYF. In nucleotides, the CDR3 is TGTGCCAGCAGCCCCAGGGGGACCTACGAGCAGTACTTC.